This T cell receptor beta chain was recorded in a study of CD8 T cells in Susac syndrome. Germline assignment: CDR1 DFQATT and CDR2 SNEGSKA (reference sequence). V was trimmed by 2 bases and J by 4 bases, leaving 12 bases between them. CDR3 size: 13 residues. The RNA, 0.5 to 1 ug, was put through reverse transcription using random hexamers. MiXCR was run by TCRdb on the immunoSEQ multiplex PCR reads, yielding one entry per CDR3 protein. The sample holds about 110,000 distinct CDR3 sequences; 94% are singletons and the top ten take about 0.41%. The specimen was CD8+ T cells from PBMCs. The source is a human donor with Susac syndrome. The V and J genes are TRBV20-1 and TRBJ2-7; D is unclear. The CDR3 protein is CSARSTADYEQYF. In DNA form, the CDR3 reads TGCAGTGCTAGAAGCACAGCTGATTACGAGCAGTACTTC.